These 7 T cell receptor beta chains were all obtained from the same sample, sequenced in a study of blood T cell repertoires in COVID-19. The repertoire was sequenced with immunoSEQ multiplex PCR; TCRdb's copy has only in-frame clones and lacks some. The sample holds a few hundred thousand clones, approximately 84% seen once. What was sequenced was peripheral blood. The receptor source for this set is a man aged 50-60 years with acute or convalescent COVID-19.

This chain links TRBV5-6 with TRBJ1-5; D is unclear. Trimming removed 2 bases at V and 4 bases at J, with 4 bases between. This CDR3 spans 12 amino acids. CDR1 is SGHDT, CDR2 YYEEEE, per germline. The CDR3 sequence: CASSLQNQPQHF. The CDR3 nucleotides are TGTGCCAGCAGCTTACAGAATCAGCCCCAGCATTTT.

The chain carries TRBV19 and TRBJ1-3, with D possibly TRBD1 on 6 matching bases. Germline loops: CDR1 LNHDA, CDR2 SQIVND (reference sequence). The CDR3 has 14 amino acids. V was shortened by 6 bases and J by 2 bases, with 11 bases between the two germline ends. In nucleotides, the CDR3 is TGTGCCAGTAGCCTCACAGGGACTGGAAACACCATATATTTT. It encodes CASSLTGTGNTIYF.

The rearrangement uses TRBV11-2 and TRBJ1-2, with TRBD1 identical over 8 bases. With 5 bases clipped from V and 8 bases from J, the junction kept 7 bases outside the gene matches. CDR3 size: 13 residues. CDR1 SGHAT and CDR2 FQNNGV come from the germline V gene. The CDR3 here is CASSLAGGQGYTF. The CDR3 DNA reads TGTGCCAGCAGCCTTGCAGGGGGCCAGGGCTACACCTTC.

This chain uses TRBV7-9 with TRBJ1-6, with D perhaps matching TRBD1 (6 bases). V was pared by 1 base and J by 4 bases, with 14 bases between. The length of the CDR3 is 17 residues. CDR1 is SEHNR, CDR2 FQNEAQ, per germline (reference sequence). DNA for the CDR3: TGTGCCAGCAGCTTAGTATCAGGGACAACATATAATTCACCCCTCCACTTT. The encoded protein is CASSLVSGTTYNSPLHF.

This chain links TRBV6-5 with TRBJ1-5; TRBD1 agrees at 9 bases. Germline V gene sequence: CDR1 MNHEY, CDR2 SVGAGI. The trim removed 7 bases at V and 1 base at J, leaving 5 bases unmatched. The CDR3 extends over 15 amino acids. The CDR3 sequence is CASTTDRGSNQPQHF. CDR3 nucleotide sequence: TGTGCCAGCACCACGGACAGGGGCAGCAATCAGCCCCAGCATTTT.

This chain connects TRBV30 to TRBJ1-2; D unclear. Trimming removed 1 base at V and 6 bases at J, with 12 bases between. Germline assignment: CDR1 GTSNPN and CDR2 SVGIG (reference sequence). The CDR3 is made up of 13 amino acids. This CDR3 is CAWSAPRSHGYTF. As DNA, the CDR3 is TGTGCCTGGAGTGCCCCCCGTTCCCATGGCTACACCTTC.

The V call is TRBV10-2, the J call TRBJ2-2; 8 nucleotides align to TRBD2. The V gene end was trimmed by 2 bases and the J gene end by 7 bases; junction bases not matched to a gene: 9. This CDR3 region has 16 residues. Germline CDR1 WSHSY, CDR2 SAAADI. This CDR3 is CASSEHPGGAFGELFF. For the CDR3, the DNA is TGCGCCAGCAGTGAGCACCCCGGGGGGGCTTTCGGGGAGCTGTTTTTT.